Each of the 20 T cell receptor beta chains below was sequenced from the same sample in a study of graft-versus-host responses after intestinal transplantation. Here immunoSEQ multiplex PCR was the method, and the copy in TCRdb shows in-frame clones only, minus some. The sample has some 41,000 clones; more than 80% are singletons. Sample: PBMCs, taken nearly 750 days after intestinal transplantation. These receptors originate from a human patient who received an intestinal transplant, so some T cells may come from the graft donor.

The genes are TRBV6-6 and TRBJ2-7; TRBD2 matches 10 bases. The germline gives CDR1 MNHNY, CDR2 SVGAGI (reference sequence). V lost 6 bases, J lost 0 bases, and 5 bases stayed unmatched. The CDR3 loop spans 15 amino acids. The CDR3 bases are TGTGCCAGCAGCCCTAGACTAGCGGGCTCCTACGAGCAGTACTTC. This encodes CASSPRLAGSYEQYF.

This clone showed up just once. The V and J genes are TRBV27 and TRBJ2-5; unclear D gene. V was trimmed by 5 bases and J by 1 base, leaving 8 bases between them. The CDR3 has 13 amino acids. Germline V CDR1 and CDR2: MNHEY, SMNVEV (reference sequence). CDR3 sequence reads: CASSQTFQETQYF. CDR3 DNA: TGTGCCAGCAGTCAGACCTTCCAAGAGACCCAGTACTTC.

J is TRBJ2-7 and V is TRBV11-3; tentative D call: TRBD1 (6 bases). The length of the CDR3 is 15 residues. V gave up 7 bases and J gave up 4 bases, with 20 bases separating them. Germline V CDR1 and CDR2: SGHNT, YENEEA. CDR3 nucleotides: TGTGCCAGCACCCCCACCGGACAGAGCTATTACGAGCAGTACTTC. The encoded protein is CASTPTGQSYYEQYF.

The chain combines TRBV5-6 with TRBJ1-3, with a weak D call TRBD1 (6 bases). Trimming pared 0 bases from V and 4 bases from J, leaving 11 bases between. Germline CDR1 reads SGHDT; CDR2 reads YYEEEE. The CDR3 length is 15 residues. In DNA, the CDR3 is TGTGCCAGCAGCTTGGGGGGGCGCCGCGGAAACACCATATATTTT. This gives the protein CASSLGGRRGNTIYF.

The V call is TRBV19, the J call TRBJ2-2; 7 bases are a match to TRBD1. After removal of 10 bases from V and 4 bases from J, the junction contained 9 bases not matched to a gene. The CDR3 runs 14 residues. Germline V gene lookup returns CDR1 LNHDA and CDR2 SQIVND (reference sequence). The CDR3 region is CATKTGAGTGELFF. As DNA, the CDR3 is TGTGCCACCAAAACAGGGGCGGGCACCGGGGAGCTGTTTTTT.

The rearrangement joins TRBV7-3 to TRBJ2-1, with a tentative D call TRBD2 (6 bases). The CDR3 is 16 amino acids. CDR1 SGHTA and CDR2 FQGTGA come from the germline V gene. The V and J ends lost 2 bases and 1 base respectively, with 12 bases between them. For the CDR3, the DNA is TGTGCCAGCAGCTTAGACGGGAGAGGATCCTACAATGAGCAGTTCTTC. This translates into CASSLDGRGSYNEQFF. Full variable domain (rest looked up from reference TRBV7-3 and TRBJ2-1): GAGVSQTPSNKVTEKGKYVELRCDPISGHTALYWYRQSLGQGPEFLIYFQGTGAADDSGLPNDRFFAVRPEGSVSTLKIQRTERGDSAVYLCASSLDGRGSYNEQFFGPGTRLTVL.

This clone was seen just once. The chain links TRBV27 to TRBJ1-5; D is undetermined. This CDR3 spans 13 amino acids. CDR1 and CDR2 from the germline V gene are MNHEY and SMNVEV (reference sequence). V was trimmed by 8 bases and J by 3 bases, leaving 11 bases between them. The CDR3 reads CASRWQANQPQHF. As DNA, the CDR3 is TGTGCCAGCCGGTGGCAAGCCAATCAGCCCCAGCATTTT.

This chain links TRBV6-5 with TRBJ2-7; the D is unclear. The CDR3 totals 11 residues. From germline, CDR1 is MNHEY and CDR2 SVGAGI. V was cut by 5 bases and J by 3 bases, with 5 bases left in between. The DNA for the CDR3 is TGTGCCAGCAGTGGGTACTACGAGCAGTACTTC. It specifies CASSGYYEQYF.

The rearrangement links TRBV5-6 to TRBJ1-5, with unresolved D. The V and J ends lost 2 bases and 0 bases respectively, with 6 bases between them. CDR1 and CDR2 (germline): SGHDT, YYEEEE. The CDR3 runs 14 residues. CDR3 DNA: TGTGCCAGCAGCTTCTACTATAGCAATCAGCCCCAGCATTTT. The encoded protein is CASSFYYSNQPQHF. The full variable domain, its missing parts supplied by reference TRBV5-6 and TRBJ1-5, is DAGVTQSPTHLIKTRGQQVTLRCSPKSGHDTVSWYQQALGQGPQFIFQYYEEEERQRGNFPDRFSGHQFPNYSSELNVNALLLGDSALYLCASSFYYSNQPQHFGDGTRLSIL.

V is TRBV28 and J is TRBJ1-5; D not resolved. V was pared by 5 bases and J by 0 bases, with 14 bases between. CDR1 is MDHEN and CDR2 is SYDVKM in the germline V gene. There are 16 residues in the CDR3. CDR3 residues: CASSLRTDYSNQPQHF. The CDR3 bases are TGTGCCAGCAGTCTCAGGACGGACTATAGCAATCAGCCCCAGCATTTT.

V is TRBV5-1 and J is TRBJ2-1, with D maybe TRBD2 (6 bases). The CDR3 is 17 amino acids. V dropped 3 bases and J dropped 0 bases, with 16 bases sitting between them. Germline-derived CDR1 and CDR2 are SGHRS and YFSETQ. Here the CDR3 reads CASSSPPGVTSYNEQFF. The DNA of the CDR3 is TGCGCCAGCAGCTCTCCTCCGGGGGTAACCTCCTACAATGAGCAGTTCTTC.

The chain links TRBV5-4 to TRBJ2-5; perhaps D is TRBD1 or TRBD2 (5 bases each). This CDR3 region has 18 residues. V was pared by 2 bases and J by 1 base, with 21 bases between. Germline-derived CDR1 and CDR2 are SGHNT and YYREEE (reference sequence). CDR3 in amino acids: CASSFGNLGPSVQETQYF. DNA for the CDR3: TGTGCCAGCAGCTTTGGTAACTTGGGACCCAGCGTCCAAGAGACCCAGTACTTC. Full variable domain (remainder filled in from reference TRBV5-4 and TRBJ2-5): ETGVTQSPTHLIKTRGQQVTLRCSSQSGHNTVSWYQQALGQGPQFIFQYYREEENGRGNFPPRFSGLQFPNYSSELNVNALELDDSALYLCASSFGNLGPSVQETQYFGPGTRLLVL.

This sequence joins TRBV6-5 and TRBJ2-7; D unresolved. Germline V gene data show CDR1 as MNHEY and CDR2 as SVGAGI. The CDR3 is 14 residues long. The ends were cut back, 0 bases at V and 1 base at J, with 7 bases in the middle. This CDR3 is CASSYSGLSYEQYF. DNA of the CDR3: TGTGCCAGCAGTTACTCGGGCTTATCCTACGAGCAGTACTTC.

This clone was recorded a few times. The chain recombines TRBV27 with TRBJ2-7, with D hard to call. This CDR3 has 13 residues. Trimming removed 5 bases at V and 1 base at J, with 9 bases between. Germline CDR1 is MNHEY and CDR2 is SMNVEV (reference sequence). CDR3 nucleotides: TGTGCCAGCAGTCGCATGGGTTCCTACGAGCAGTACTTC. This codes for CASSRMGSYEQYF.

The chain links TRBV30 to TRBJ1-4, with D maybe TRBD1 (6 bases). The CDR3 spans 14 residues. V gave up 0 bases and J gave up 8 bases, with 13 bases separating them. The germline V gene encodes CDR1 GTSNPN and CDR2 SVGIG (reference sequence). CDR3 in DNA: TGTGCCTGGAGTGTACAGGGCCTGAAGGAAAAACTGTTTTTT. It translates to CAWSVQGLKEKLFF. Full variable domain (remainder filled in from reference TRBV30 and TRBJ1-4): SQTIHQWPATLVQPVGSPLSLECTVEGTSNPNLYWYRQAAGRGLQLLFYSVGIGQISSEVPQNLSASRPQDRQFILSSKKLLLSDSGFYLCAWSVQGLKEKLFFGSGTQLSVL.

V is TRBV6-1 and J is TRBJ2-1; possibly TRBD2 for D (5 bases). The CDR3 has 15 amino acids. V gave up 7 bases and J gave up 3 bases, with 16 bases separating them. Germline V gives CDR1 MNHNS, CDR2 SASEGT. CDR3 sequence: CASTSTSEHYNEQFF. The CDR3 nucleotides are TGTGCCAGCACTAGCACCTCGGAACACTACAATGAGCAGTTCTTC.

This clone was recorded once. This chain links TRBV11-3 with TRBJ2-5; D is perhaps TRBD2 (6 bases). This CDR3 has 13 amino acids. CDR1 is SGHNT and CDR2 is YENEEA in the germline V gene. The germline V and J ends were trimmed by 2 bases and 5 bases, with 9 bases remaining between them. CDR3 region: CASSLRAGETQYF. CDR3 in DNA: TGTGCCAGCAGCTTAAGGGCGGGGGAGACCCAGTACTTC.

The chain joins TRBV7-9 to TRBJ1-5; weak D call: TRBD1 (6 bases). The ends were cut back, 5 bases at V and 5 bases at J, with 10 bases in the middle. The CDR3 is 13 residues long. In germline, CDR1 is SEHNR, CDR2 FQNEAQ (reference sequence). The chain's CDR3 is CASSPKGDQPQHF. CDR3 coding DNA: TGTGCCAGCAGCCCGAAGGGGGATCAGCCCCAGCATTTT.

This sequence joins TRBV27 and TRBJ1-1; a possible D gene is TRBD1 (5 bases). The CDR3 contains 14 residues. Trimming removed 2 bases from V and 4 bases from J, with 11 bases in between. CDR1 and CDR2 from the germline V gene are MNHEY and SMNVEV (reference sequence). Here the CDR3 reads CASSLAGPFTEAFF. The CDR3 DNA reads TGTGCCAGCAGTTTAGCGGGACCGTTCACTGAAGCTTTCTTT.

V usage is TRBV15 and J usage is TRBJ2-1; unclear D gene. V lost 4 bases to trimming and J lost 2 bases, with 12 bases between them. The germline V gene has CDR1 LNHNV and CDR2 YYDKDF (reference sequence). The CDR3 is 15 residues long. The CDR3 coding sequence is TGTGCCACCAGCACACGGACGACGGCCTACAATGAGCAGTTCTTC. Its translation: CATSTRTTAYNEQFF.